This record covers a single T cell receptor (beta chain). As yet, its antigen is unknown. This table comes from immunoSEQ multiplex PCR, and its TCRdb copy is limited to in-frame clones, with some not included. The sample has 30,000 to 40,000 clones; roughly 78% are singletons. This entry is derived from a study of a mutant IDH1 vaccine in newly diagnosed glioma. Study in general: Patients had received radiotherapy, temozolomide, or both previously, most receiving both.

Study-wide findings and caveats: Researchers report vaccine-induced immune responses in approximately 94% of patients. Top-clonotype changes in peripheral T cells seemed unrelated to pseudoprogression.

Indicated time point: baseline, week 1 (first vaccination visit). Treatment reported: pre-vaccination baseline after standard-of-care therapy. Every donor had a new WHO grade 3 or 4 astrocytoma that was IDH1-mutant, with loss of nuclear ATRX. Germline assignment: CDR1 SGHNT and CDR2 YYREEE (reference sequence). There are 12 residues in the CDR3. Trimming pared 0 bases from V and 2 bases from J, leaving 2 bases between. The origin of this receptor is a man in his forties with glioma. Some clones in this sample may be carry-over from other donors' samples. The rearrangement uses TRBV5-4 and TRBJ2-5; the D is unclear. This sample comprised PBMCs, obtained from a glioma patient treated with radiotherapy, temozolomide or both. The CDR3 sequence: CASSLDQETQYF. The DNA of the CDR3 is TGTGCCAGCAGCTTGGATCAAGAGACCCAGTACTTC. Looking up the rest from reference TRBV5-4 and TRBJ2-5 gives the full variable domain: ETGVTQSPTHLIKTRGQQVTLRCSSQSGHNTVSWYQQALGQGPQFIFQYYREEENGRGNFPPRFSGLQFPNYSSELNVNALELDDSALYLCASSLDQETQYFGPGTRLLVL.